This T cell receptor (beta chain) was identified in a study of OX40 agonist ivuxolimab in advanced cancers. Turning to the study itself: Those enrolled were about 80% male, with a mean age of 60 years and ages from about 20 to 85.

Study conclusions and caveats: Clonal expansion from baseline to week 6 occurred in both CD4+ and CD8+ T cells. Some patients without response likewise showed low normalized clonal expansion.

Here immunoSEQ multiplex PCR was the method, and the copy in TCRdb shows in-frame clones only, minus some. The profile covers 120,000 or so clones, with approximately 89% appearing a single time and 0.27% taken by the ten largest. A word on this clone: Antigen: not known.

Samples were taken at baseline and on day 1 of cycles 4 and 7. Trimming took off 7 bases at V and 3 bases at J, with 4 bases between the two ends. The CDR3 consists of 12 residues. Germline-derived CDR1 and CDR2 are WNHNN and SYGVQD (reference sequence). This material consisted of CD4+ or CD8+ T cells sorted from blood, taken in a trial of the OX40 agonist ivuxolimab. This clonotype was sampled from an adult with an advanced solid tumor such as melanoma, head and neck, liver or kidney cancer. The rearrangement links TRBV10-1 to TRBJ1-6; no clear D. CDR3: CASMRYNSPLHF. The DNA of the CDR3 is TGCGCCAGCATGCGCTATAATTCACCCCTCCACTTT.